These 2 T cell receptor beta chains came from one sample sequenced in a study of blood T cell repertoires in COVID-19. The method was immunoSEQ multiplex PCR; TCRdb's version includes in-frame clones alone and lacks a portion of them. The sample has about 280,000 clones; 85% to 90% are singletons. The sample consisted of peripheral blood. The source is a woman aged 30 to 39 with COVID-19, enrolled during active disease.

The CDR3, as DNA: TGTGCCAGCAGCCAAGCATGGGACTATGATGGGGGCCAAGAGACCCAGTACTTC. It encodes CASSQAWDYDGGQETQYF. The chain links TRBV14 to TRBJ2-5; 7 bases line up with TRBD2. There are 18 residues in the CDR3. V lost 1 base to trimming and J lost 1 base; unmatched junction nucleotides: 12. Germline loops: CDR1 SGHDN, CDR2 FVKESK.

This clone was seen a handful of times. The rearrangement uses TRBV7-9 and TRBJ2-1; weak D call: TRBD2 (7 bases). The CDR3 is made up of 16 amino acids. CDR1 and CDR2 from the germline V gene are SEHNR and FQNEAQ (reference sequence). Trimming removed 5 bases from V and 6 bases from J, with 20 bases in between. CDR3 protein: CASSPRGGLALNEQFF. In DNA form, the CDR3 reads TGTGCCAGCAGCCCTAGGGGGGGGCTAGCGCTCAATGAGCAGTTCTTC.